The entry that follows covers one TCR beta chain sequence. Profiling relied on immunoSEQ multiplex PCR, and the TCRdb table lists in-frame clones only, not all of them. The profile shows approximately 240,000 clones, around four fifths of them singletons. CDR1 is SGHKS and CDR2 is YYEKEE in the germline V gene (reference sequence). This CDR3 region has 15 residues. V dropped 3 bases and J dropped 5 bases, with 16 bases sitting between them. The data belong to a study of blood T cell repertoires in COVID-19. This chain uses TRBV5-5 with TRBJ2-3; weak D call: TRBD1 (6 bases). The source material was peripheral blood. The receptor was isolated from a woman aged 60-70 years with active or convalescent COVID-19. The CDR3 loop is CASSSRQVGGDTQYF. CDR3 in DNA: TGTGCCAGCAGCTCTCGACAGGTGGGTGGAGATACGCAGTATTTT. Based on the CDR3 plus reference TRBV5-5 and TRBJ2-3, the full variable domain is DAGVTQSPTHLIKTRGQQVTLRCSPISGHKSVSWYQQVLGQGPQFIFQYYEKEERGRGNFPDRFSARQFPNYSSELNVNALLLGDSALYLCASSSRQVGGDTQYFGPGTRLTVL.